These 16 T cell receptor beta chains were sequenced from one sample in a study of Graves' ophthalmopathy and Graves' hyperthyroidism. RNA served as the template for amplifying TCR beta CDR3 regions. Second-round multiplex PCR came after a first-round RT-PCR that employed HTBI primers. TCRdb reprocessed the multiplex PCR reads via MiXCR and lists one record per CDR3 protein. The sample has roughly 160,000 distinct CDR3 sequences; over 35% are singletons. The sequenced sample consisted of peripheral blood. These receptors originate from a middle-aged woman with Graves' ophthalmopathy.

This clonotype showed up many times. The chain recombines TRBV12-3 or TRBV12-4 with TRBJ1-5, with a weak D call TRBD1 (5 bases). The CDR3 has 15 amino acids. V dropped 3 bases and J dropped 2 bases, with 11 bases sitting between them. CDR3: CASSLGRAGNQPQHF. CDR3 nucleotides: TGTGCCAGCAGTTTGGGCAGGGCCGGCAATCAGCCCCAGCATTTT.

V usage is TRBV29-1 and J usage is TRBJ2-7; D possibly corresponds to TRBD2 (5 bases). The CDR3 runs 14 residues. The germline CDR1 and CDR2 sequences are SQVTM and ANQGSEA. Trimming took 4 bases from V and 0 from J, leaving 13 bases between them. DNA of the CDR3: TGCAGCGTTGGCGCCCAACGGGACTCCTACGAGCAGTACTTC. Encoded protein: CSVGAQRDSYEQYF.

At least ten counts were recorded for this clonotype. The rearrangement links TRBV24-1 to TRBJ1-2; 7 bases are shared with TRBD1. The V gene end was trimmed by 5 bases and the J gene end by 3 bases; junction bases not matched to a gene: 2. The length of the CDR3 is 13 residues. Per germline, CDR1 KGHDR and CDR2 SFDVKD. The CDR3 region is CATSAGQDYGYTF. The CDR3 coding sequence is TGTGCCACCAGTGCAGGACAGGACTATGGCTACACCTTC.

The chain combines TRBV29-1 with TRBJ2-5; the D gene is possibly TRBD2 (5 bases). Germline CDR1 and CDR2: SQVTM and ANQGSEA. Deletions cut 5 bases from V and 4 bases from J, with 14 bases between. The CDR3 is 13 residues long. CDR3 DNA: TGCAGCGTTTCCCTTTGGAGGAGAGAGACCCAGTACTTC. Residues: CSVSLWRRETQYF.

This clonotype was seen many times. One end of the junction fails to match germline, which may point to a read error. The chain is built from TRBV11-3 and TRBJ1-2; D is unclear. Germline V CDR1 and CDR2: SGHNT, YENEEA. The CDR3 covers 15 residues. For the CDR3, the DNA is TGTGCCAGCAGCTTAGGGGAAGGGTCCGACTATGACTACACCTTC. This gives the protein CASSLGEGSDYDYTF.

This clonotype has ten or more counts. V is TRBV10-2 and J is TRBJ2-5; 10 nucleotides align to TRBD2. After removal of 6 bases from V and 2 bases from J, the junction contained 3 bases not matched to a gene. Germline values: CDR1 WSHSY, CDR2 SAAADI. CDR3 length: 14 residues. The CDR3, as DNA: TGCGCCAGCAGACAACTAGCGGGACAAGAGACCCAGTACTTC. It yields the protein CASRQLAGQETQYF.

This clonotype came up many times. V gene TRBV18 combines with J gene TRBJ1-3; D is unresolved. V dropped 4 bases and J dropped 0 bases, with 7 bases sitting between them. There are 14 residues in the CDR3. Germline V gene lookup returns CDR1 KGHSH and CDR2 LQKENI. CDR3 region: CASSLESSGNTIYF. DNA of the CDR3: TGTGCCAGCTCACTGGAGAGCTCTGGAAACACCATATATTTT.

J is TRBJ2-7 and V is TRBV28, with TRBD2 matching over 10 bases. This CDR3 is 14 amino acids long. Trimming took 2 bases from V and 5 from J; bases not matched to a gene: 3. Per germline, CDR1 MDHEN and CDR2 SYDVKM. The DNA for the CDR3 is TGTGCCAGCAGTTTAGCAGCGGGAGGGAACGAGCAGTACTTC. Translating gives CASSLAAGGNEQYF. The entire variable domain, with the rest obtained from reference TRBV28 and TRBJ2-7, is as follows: DVKVTQSSRYLVKRTGEKVFLECVQDMDHENMFWYRQDPGLGLRLIYFSYDVKMKEKGDIPEGYSVSREKKERFSLILESASTNQTSMYLCASSLAAGGNEQYFGPGTRLTVT.

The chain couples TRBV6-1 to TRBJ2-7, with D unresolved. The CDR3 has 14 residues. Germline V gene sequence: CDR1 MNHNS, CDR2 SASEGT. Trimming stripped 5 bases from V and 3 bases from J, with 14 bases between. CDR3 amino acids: CASSHASTLYEQYF. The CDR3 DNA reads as TGTGCCAGCAGTCACGCCTCCACCCTCTACGAGCAGTACTTC.

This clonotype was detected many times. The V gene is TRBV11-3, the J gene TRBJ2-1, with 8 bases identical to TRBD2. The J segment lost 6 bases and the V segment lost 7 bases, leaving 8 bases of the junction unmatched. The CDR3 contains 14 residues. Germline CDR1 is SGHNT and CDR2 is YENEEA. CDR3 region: CASTPGGVFNEQFF. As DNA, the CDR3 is TGTGCCAGCACCCCGGGGGGGGTTTTCAATGAGCAGTTCTTC.

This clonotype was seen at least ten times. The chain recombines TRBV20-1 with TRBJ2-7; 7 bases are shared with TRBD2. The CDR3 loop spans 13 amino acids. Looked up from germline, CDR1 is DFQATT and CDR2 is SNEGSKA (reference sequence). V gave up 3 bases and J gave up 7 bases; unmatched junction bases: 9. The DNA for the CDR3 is TGCAGTGCTAGCGGACTAGGGTCTTTGGAGCAGTACTTC. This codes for CSASGLGSLEQYF.

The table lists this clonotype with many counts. CDR3 DNA: TGTGCCAGCAGTTTTACCGGGACAGGGGGCTGGGAGACCCAGTACTTC. Protein: CASSFTGTGGWETQYF. V usage is TRBV12-3 or TRBV12-4 and J usage is TRBJ2-5, with 12 bases fitting TRBD1. V shed 3 bases and J 5 bases; nucleotides not matched to a gene: 7. The CDR3 runs to 16 residues.

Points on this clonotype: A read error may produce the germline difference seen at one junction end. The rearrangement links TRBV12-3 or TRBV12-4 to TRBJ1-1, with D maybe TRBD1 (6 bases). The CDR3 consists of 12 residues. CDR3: CASSLLAGEVFF. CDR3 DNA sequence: TGTGCCAGCAGTTTATTGGCAGGGGAAGTTTTCTTT.

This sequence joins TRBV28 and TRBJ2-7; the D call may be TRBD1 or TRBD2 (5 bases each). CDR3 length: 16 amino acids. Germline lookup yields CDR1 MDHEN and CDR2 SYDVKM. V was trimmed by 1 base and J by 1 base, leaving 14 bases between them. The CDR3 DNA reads TGTGCCAGCAGTTTATTTCGGGGCCCTCCTTCCTACGAGCAGTACTTC. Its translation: CASSLFRGPPSYEQYF.

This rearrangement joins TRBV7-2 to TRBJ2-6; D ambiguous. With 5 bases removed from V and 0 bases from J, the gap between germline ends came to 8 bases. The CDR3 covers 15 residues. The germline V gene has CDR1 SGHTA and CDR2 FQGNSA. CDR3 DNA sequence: TGTGCCAGCAGCCACCAGATCTCTGGGGCCAACGTCCTGACTTTC. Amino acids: CASSHQISGANVLTF.

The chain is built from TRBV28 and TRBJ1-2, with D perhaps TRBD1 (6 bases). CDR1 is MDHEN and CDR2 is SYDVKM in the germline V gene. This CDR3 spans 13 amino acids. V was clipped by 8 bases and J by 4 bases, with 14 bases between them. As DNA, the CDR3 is TGTGCCAGCTTAACAGGGACGGGCTATGGCTACACCTTC. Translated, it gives CASLTGTGYGYTF.